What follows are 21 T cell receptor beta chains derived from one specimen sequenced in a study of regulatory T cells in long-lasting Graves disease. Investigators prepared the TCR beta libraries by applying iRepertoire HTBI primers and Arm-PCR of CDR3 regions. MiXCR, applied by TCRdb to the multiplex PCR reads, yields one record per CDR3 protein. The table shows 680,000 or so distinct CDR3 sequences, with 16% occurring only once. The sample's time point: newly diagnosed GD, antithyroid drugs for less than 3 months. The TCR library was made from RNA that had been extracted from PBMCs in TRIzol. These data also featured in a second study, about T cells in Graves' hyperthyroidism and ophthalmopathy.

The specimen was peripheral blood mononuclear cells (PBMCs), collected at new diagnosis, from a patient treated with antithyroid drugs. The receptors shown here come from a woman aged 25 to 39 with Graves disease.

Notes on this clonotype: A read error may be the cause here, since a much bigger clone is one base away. CDR3 protein: CSPSEGQMNTGAFF. In DNA, the CDR3 is TGCAGCCCTTCGGAGGGACAGATGAACACTGGAGCTTTCTTT. The V gene is TRBV20-1, the J gene TRBJ1-1; 7 bases map to TRBD1. CDR3 size: 14 residues. Per the germline V gene, CDR1 is DFQATT and CDR2 is SNEGSKA (reference sequence).

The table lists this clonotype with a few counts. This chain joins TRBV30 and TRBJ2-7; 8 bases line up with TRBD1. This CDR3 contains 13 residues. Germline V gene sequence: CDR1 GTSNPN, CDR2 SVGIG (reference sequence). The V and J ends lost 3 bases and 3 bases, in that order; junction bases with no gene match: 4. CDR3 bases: TGTGCCTGGAGGGACAGGGTTTTCTACGAGCAGTACTTC. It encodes CAWRDRVFYEQYF.

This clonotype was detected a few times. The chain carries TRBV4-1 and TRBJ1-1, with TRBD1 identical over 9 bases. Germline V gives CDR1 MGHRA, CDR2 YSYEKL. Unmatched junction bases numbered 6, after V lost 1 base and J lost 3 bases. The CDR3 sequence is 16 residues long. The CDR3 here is CASSQVGQGGDTEAFF. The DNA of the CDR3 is TGCGCCAGCAGCCAAGTGGGACAGGGAGGGGACACTGAAGCTTTCTTT.

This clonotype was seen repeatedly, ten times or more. The CDR3 sequence: CATSGGRNQPQHF. CDR3 sequence (DNA): TGTGCCACCAGTGGGGGTCGTAATCAGCCCCAGCATTTT. The genes are TRBV24-1 and TRBJ1-5; D is unresolved. Germline V gene data show CDR1 as KGHDR and CDR2 as SFDVKD. CDR3 length: 13 amino acids. Trimming shortened V by 5 bases and J by 4 bases, and 8 bases separated the two germline ends.

The CDR3 coding sequence is TGTGCCAGCAGTGCGTCGGACTCCTACAATGAGCAGTTCTTC. This translates into CASSASDSYNEQFF. The rearrangement links TRBV6-1 to TRBJ2-1, with D uncertain. In germline, CDR1 is MNHNS, CDR2 SASEGT. V shed 4 bases and J shed 0 bases, with 7 bases lying between them. This CDR3 has 14 amino acids.

CDR3 nucleotide sequence: TGCAGTGCCCGGACCCACTCCTCTGGGGCCAACGTCCTGACTTTC. Residues: CSARTHSSGANVLTF. The chain is built from TRBV20-1 and TRBJ2-6; D gene ambiguous. In germline, CDR1 is DFQATT, CDR2 SNEGSKA (reference sequence). The CDR3 consists of 15 residues. V was clipped by 6 bases and J by 0 bases, with 12 bases between them.

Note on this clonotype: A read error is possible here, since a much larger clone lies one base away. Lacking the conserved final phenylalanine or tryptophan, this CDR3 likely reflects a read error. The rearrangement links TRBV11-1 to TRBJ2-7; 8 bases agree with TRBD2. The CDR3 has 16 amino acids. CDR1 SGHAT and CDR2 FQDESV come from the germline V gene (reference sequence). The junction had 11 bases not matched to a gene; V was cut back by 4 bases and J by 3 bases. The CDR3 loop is CASSSPSGGGIYEQYY. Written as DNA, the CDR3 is TGTGCCAGCAGCTCCCCCTCCGGGGGGGGGATCTACGAGCAGTACTAC.

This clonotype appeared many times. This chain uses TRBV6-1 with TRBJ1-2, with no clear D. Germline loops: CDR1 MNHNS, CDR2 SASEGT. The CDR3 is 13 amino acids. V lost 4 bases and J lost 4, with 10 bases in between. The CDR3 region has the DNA TGTGCCAGCAGTGTGTCGGCAGCCTATGGCTACACCTTC. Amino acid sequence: CASSVSAAYGYTF.

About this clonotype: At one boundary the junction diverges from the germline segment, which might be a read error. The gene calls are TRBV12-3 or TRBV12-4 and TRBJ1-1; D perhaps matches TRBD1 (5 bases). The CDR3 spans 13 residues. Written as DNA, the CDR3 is TGTGCCAACAAAATGGTGGGGGGAACTGAAACTTTCTTT. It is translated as CANKMVGGTETFF.

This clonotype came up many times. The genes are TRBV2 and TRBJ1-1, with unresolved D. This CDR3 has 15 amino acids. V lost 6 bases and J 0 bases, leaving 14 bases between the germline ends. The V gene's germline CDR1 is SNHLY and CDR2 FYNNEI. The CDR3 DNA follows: TGTGCCAGCAGGGAATACGCTGGCCTGAACACTGAAGCTTTCTTT. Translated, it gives CASREYAGLNTEAFF.

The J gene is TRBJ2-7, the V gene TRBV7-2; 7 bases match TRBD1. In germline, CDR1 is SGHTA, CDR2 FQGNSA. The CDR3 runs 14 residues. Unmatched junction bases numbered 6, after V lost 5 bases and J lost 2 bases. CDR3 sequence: CASSGTGTAYEQYF. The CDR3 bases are TGTGCCAGCAGCGGCACCGGGACAGCCTACGAGCAGTACTTC.

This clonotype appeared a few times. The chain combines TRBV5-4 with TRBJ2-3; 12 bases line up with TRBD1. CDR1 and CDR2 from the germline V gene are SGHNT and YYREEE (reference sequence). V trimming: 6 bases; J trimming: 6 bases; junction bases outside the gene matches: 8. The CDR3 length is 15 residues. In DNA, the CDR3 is TGTGCCAGCACCCCCCGGGACAGGGGGCCTGATACGCAGTATTTT. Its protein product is CASTPRDRGPDTQYF.

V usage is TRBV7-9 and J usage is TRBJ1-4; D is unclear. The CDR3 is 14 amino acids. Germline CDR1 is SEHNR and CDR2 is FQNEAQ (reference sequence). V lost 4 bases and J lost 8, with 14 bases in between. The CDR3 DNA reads TGTGCCAGCAGCTCGGACCGGGAACAAGAAAAACTGTTTTTT. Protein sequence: CASSSDREQEKLFF.

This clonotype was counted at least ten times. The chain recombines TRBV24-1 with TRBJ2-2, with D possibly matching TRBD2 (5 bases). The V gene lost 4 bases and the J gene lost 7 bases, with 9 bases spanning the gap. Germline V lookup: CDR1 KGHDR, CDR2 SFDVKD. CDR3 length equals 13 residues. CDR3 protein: CATSDPAVGELFF. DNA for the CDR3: TGTGCCACCAGTGACCCAGCGGTCGGGGAGCTGTTTTTT.

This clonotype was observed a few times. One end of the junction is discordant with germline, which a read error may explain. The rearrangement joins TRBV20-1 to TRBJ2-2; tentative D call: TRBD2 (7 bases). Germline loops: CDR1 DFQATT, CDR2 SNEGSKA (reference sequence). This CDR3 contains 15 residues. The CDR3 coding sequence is TGCAGTGCTAGGGGGGGGCCAAGGGGCACCGGGAAGCTGTTTTTT. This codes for CSARGGPRGTGKLFF.

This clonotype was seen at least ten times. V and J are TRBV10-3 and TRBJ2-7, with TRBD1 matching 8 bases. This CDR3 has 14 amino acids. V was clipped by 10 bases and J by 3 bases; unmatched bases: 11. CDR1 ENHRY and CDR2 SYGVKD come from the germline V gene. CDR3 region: CATRAGTGRYEQYF. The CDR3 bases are TGTGCCACGCGCGCCGGGACAGGTCGCTACGAGCAGTACTTC.

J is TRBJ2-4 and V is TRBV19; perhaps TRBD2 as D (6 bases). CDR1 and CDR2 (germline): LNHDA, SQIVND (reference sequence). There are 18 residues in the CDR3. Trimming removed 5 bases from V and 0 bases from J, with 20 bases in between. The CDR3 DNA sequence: TGTGCCAGTAGTGCCGGAGGGCTCAACTACTTAGCCAAAAACATTCAGTACTTC. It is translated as CASSAGGLNYLAKNIQYF.

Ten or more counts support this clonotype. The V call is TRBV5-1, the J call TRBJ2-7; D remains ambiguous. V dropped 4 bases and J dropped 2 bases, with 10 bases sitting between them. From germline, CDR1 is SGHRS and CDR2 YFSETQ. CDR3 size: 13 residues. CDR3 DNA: TGCGCCAGCAGCCGGTTAGGAACCTACGAGCAGTACTTC. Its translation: CASSRLGTYEQYF. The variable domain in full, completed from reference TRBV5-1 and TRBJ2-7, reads KAGVTQTPRYLIKTRGQQVTLSCSPISGHRSVSWYQQTPGQGLQFLFEYFSETQRNKGNFPGRFSGRQFSNSRSEMNVSTLELGDSALYLCASSRLGTYEQYFGPGTRLTVT.

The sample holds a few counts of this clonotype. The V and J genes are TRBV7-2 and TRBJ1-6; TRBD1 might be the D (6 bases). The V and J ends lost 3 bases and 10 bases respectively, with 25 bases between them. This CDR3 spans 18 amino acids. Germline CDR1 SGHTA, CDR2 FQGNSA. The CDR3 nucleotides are TGTGCCAGCAGCTTTCCACCGAAGGGGGGGAGAGTCGGATCACCCCTCCACTTT. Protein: CASSFPPKGGRVGSPLHF.

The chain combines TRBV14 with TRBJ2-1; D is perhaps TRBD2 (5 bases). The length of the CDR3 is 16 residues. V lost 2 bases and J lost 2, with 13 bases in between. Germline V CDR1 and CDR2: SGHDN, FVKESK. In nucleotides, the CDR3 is TGTGCCAGCAGCCAAAGAGGGCTCATTCCCTACAATGAGCAGTTCTTC. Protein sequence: CASSQRGLIPYNEQFF.

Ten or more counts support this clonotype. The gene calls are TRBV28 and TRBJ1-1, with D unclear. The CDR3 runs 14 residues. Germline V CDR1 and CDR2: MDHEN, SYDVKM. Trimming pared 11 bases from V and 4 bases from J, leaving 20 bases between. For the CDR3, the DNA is TGTGCCGGTCTCTTGATCACGATCCGCACTGAAGCTTTCTTT. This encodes CAGLLITIRTEAFF.